These 8 T cell receptor beta chains share one sample of origin, sequenced in a study of early T cells in non-severe SARS-CoV-2 infection. One entry per CDR3 protein, called by TCRdb with MiXCR from the 5' RACE reads. This table holds 40,000 to 50,000 distinct CDR3 sequences, roughly 5.4% found once. The starting material was whole blood, obtained at baseline. Source of these receptors: an adult who was a healthcare worker with PCR-confirmed SARS-CoV-2 infection or an uninfected control (not recorded which).

This clonotype was observed a few times. This chain uses TRBV30 with TRBJ2-1, with a weak D call TRBD2 (6 bases). Germline CDR1 GTSNPN, CDR2 SVGIG (reference sequence). The CDR3 has 14 residues. V was clipped by 5 bases and J by 4 bases, with 15 bases between them. The CDR3 here is CAWGGSLLYNEQFF. Written as DNA, the CDR3 is TGTGCCTGGGGGGGGAGCCTCCTTTACAATGAGCAGTTCTTC.

There are many counts of this clonotype. V is TRBV12-3 or TRBV12-4 and J is TRBJ1-5; 7 bases fit TRBD1. This CDR3 region has 14 residues. J lost 3 bases, V lost 6 bases, and 5 bases had no gene match. CDR3: CASRSGTANQPQHF. The DNA of the CDR3 is TGTGCCAGCAGGTCCGGGACAGCCAATCAGCCCCAGCATTTT.

This clonotype showed up many times. The J gene is TRBJ1-1, the V gene TRBV7-8, with D possibly being TRBD1 (6 bases). The germline V and J ends were trimmed by 1 base and 0 bases, with 6 bases remaining between them. The CDR3 extends over 14 amino acids. Germline assignment: CDR1 SGHVS and CDR2 FQNEAQ. Here the CDR3 DNA reads TGTGCCAGCAGCTTAGAGGGGGTGAACACTGAAGCTTTCTTT. It is translated as CASSLEGVNTEAFF.

The sample holds many counts of this clonotype. The chain employs TRBV7-9 and TRBJ2-3; TRBD1 matches at 9 bases. J lost 2 bases, V lost 2 bases, and 8 bases had no gene match. Germline CDR1 reads SEHNR; CDR2 reads FQNEAQ (reference sequence). The CDR3 is 17 residues long. The CDR3 DNA is TGTGCCAGCAGCTTAAGATGGGACAGGGCTAACACAGATACGCAGTATTTT. Residues: CASSLRWDRANTDTQYF.

J is TRBJ2-5 and V is TRBV7-9; possible D gene TRBD1, 6 bases. The length of the CDR3 is 18 residues. CDR1 SEHNR and CDR2 FQNEAQ come from the germline V gene (reference sequence). V lost 5 bases and J lost 1, with 23 bases in between. The CDR3 spells CASSAGTGMGEIQETQYF. In DNA, the CDR3 is TGTGCCAGCAGCGCAGGAACAGGGATGGGGGAAATCCAAGAGACCCAGTACTTC.

This clonotype occurred many times. J is TRBJ2-3 and V is TRBV24-1; weak D call: TRBD1 (5 bases). Germline CDR1 KGHDR, CDR2 SFDVKD. Trimming stripped 1 base from V and 1 base from J, with 5 bases between. The CDR3 runs 14 residues. This CDR3 is CATSDLQGTDTQYF. The CDR3, as DNA: TGTGCCACCAGTGATTTACAGGGCACAGATACGCAGTATTTT.

The gene calls are TRBV29-1 and TRBJ1-1; D ambiguous. Germline V gives CDR1 SQVTM, CDR2 ANQGSEA. This CDR3 has 13 amino acids. V dropped 4 bases and J dropped 4 bases, with 13 bases sitting between them. The CDR3 DNA reads as TGCAGCGTTGGCCGCTCGGTGGCCACTGAAGCTTTCTTT. The encoded protein is CSVGRSVATEAFF.

In this sample, this clonotype turned up many times. J is TRBJ2-2 and V is TRBV7-2; 7 nucleotides line up with TRBD2. The CDR3 is made up of 16 amino acids. Trimming cost V 2 bases and J 4 bases; bases outside gene matches: 7. Germline assignment: CDR1 SGHTA and CDR2 FQGNSA. The CDR3 sequence is CASSLRGRALTGELFF. As DNA, the CDR3 is TGTGCCAGCAGCTTACGGGGGAGGGCTCTCACCGGGGAGCTGTTTTTT.